Reported below is one TCR beta chain. These data originate in a study of graft-versus-host responses after intestinal transplantation. Researchers processed graft tissue to release intraepithelial and lamina propria lymphocytes. Produced via immunoSEQ multiplex PCR; TCRdb's table is partial and in-frame only. The table shows about 63,000 clones, with roughly nine tenths occurring only once. Deletions cut 4 bases from V and 4 bases from J, with 21 bases between. The length of the CDR3 is 16 residues. Germline V lookup: CDR1 SGHKS, CDR2 YYEKEE (reference sequence). The source of this sequence is a human patient who received an intestinal transplant, so some T cells may come from the graft donor. The chain couples TRBV5-5 to TRBJ2-7; weak D call: TRBD2 (6 bases). This specimen consisted of ileum tissue, obtained 350 to 400 days after transplant. Here the CDR3 DNA reads TGTGCCAGCAGCCTTGGCGCTAGCGCTGGAAAGTACGAGCAGTACTTC. This gives the protein CASSLGASAGKYEQYF.